The present TCR beta chain was sequenced within a study of T cells in localized non-small cell lung cancer. This clone was seen once. Method: immunoSEQ multiplex PCR; TCRdb's copy keeps in-frame clones and lacks some. The sample lists 25,000 to 35,000 clones; roughly nine tenths were seen once. The CDR3 spans 14 residues. V trimming: 5 bases; J trimming: 4 bases; junction bases outside the gene matches: 3. Germline loops: CDR1 SGDLS, CDR2 YYNGEE. The chain uses TRBV9 and TRBJ2-2; 9 positions match TRBD2. This TCR came from a woman aged 35-70 years with stage I lung adenocarcinoma. Here the sequenced sample was peripheral blood, taken before any cancer treatment. The CDR3 DNA reads TGTGCCAGCAGTCCTAGCGGGACCACCGGGGAGCTGTTTTTT. Translated: CASSPSGTTGELFF.